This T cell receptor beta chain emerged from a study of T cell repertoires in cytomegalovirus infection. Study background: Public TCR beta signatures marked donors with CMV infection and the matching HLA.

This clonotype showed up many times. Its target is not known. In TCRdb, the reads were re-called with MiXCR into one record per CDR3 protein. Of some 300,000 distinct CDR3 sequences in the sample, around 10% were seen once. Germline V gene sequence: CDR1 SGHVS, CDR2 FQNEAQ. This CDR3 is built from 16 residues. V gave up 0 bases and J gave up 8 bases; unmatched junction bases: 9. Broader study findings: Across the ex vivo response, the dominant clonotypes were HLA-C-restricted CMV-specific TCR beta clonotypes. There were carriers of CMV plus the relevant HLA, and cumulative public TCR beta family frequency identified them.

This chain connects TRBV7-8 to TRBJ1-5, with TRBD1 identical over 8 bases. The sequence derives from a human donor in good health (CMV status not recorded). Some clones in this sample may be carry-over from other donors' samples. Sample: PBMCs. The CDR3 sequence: CASSLAPSGGLEPQHF. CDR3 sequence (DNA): TGTGCCAGCAGCTTAGCGCCATCAGGGGGCCTGGAGCCCCAGCATTTT.